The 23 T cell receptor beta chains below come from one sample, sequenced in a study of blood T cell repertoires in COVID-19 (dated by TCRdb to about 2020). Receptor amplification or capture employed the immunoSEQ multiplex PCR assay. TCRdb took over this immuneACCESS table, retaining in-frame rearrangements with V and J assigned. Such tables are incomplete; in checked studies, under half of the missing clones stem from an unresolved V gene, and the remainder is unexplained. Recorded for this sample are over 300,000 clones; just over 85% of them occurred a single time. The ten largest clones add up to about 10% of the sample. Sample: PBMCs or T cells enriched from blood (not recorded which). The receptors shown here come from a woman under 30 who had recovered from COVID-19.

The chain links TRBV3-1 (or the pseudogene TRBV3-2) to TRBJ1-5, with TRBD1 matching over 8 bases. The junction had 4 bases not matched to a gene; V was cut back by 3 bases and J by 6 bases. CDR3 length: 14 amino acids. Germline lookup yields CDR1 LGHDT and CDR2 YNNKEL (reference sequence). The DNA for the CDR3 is TGTGCCAGCAGCCAGACAGGGGCCGGTCAGCCCCAGCATTTT. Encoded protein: CASSQTGAGQPQHF.

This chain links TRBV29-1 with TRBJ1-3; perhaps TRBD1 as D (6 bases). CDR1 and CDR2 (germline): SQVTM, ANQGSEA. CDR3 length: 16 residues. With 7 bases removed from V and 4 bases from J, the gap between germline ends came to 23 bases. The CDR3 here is CSALLSGTISGNTIYF. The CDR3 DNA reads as TGCAGCGCGTTACTTTCCGGGACAATATCAGGAAACACCATATATTTT.

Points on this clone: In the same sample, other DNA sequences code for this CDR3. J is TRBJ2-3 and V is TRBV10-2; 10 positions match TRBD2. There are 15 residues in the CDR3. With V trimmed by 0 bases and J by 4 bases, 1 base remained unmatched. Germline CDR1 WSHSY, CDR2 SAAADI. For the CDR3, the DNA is TGCGCCAGCAGTGAGTCAGCGGGAGGGCCAGATACGCAGTATTTT. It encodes CASSESAGGPDTQYF.

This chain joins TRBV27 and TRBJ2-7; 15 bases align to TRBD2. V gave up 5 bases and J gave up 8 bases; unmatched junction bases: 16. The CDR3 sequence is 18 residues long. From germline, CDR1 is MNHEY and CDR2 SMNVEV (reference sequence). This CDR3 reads CASSPGLAGGFLRLQQYF. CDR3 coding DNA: TGTGCCAGCAGTCCGGGACTAGCGGGGGGATTTCTACGCCTGCAGCAGTACTTC.

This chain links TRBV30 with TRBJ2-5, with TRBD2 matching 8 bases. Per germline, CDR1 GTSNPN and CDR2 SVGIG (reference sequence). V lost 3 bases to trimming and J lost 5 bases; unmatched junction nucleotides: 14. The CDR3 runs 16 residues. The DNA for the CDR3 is TGTGCCTGGAGACGGGCGGCTAGCGGGTTTCGGGAGACCCAGTACTTC. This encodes CAWRRAASGFRETQYF.

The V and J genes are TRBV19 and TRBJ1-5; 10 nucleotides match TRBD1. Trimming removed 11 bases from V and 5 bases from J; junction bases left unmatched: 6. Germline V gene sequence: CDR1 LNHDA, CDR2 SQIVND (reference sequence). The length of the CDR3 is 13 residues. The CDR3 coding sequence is TGTGCCGGGGGACAGGGGAGGCATCAGCCCCAGCATTTT. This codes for CAGGQGRHQPQHF.

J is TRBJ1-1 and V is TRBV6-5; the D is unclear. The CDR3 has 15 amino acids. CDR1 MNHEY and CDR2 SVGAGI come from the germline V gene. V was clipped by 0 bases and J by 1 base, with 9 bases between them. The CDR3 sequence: CASSYSSRANTEAFF. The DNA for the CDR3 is TGTGCCAGCAGTTACTCGAGTAGAGCGAACACTGAAGCTTTCTTT.

The CDR3 nucleotides read TGCGCCAGCAGCTTGGGCCCAGTAAATTCACCCCTCCACTTT. This gives the protein CASSLGPVNSPLHF. The gene calls are TRBV5-1 and TRBJ1-6, with D unresolved. This CDR3 is built from 14 residues. V was pared by 0 bases and J by 7 bases, with 8 bases between. The germline V gene encodes CDR1 SGHRS and CDR2 YFSETQ.

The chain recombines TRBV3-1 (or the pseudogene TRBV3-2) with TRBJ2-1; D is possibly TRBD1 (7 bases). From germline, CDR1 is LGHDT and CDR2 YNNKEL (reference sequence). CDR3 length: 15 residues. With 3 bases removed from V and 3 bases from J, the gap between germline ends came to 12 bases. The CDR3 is CASSQEGAFYNEQFF. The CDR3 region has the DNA TGTGCCAGCAGCCAGGAGGGGGCCTTCTACAATGAGCAGTTCTTC.

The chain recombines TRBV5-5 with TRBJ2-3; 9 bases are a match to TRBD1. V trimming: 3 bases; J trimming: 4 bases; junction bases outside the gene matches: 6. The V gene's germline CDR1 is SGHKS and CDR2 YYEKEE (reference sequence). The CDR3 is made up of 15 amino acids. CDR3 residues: CASSYGTGLSDTQYF. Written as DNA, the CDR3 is TGTGCCAGCAGCTACGGGACAGGGTTATCAGATACGCAGTATTTT. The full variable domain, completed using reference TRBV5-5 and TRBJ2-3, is DAGVTQSPTHLIKTRGQQVTLRCSPISGHKSVSWYQQVLGQGPQFIFQYYEKEERGRGNFPDRFSARQFPNYSSELNVNALLLGDSALYLCASSYGTGLSDTQYFGPGTRLTVL.

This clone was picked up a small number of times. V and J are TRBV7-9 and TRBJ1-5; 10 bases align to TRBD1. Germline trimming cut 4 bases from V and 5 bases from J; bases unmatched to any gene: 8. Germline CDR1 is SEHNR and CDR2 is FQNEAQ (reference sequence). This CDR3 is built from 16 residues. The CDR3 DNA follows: TGTGCCAGCAGCTCGACGACAGGGGGCGCCTATCAGCCCCAGCATTTT. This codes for CASSSTTGGAYQPQHF.

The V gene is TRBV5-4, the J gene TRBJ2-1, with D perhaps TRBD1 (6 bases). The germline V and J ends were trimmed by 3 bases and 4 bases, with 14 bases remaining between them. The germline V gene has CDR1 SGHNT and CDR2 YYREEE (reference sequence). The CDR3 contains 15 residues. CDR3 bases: TGTGCCAGCAGCTACGTAACGGGACATTACAATGAGCAGTTCTTC. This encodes CASSYVTGHYNEQFF. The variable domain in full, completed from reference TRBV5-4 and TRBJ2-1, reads ETGVTQSPTHLIKTRGQQVTLRCSSQSGHNTVSWYQQALGQGPQFIFQYYREEENGRGNFPPRFSGLQFPNYSSELNVNALELDDSALYLCASSYVTGHYNEQFFGPGTRLTVL.

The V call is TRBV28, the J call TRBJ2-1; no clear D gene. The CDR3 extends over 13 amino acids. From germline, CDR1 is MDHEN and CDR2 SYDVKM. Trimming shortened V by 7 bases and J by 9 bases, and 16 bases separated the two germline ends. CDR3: CASTTLSYFEQFF. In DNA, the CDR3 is TGTGCCAGCACAACCCTCTCCTACTTTGAGCAGTTCTTC.

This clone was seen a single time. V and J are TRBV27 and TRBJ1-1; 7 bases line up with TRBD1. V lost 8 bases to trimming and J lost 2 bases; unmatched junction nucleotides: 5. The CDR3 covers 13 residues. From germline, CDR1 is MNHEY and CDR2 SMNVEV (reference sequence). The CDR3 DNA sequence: TGTGCCAGCGGCCTAGGGGGCAACACTGAAGCTTTCTTT. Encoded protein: CASGLGGNTEAFF.

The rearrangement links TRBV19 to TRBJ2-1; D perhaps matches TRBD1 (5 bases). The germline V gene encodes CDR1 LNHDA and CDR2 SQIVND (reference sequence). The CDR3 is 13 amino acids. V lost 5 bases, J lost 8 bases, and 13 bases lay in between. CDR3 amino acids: CASSVHRIDEQFF. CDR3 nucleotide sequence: TGTGCCAGTAGTGTTCACAGGATCGATGAGCAGTTCTTC.

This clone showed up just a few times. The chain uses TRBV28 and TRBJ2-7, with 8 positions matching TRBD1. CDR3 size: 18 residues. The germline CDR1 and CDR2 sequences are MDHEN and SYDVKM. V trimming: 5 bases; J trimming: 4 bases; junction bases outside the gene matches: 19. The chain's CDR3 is CASSIPGTGPSGSYEQYF. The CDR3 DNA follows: TGTGCCAGCAGTATTCCCGGGACAGGCCCTTCTGGGTCTTACGAGCAGTACTTC. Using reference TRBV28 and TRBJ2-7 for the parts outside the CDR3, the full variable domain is DVKVTQSSRYLVKRTGEKVFLECVQDMDHENMFWYRQDPGLGLRLIYFSYDVKMKEKGDIPEGYSVSREKKERFSLILESASTNQTSMYLCASSIPGTGPSGSYEQYFGPGTRLTVT.

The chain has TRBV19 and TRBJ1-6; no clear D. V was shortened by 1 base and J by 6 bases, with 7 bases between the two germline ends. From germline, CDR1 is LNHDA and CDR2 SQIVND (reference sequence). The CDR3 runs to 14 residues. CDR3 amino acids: CASSIGGINSPLHF. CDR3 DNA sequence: TGTGCCAGTAGTATAGGCGGAATTAATTCACCCCTCCACTTT.

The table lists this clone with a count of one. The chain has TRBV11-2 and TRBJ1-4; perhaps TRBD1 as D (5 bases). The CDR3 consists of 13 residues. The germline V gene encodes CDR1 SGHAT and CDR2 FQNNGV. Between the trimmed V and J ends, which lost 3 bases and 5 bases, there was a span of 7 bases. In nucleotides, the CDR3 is TGTGCCAGCAGCTTGACAGTCAATGAAAAACTGTTTTTT. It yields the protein CASSLTVNEKLFF.

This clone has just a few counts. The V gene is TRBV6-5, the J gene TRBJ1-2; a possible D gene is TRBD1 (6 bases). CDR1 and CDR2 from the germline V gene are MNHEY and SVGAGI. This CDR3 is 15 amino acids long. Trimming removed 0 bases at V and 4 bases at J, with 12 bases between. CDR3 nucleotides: TGTGCCAGCAGTTACTCAGCAGGGGACGGCTATGGCTACACCTTC. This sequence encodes CASSYSAGDGYGYTF.

This CDR3 reads CAISEPDRERNTIYF. The CDR3 bases are TGTGCCATCAGTGAGCCGGACAGGGAGAGGAACACCATATATTTT. The rearrangement uses TRBV10-3 and TRBJ1-3, with 8 nucleotides matching TRBD1. Germline assignment: CDR1 ENHRY and CDR2 SYGVKD. CDR3 length: 15 residues. V shed 2 bases and J 7 bases; nucleotides not matched to a gene: 7.

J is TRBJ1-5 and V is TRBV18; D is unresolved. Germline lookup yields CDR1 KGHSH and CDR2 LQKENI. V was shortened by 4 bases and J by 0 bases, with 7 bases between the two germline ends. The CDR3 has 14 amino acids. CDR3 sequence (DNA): TGTGCCAGCTCACGGGCAGATAGCAATCAGCCCCAGCATTTT. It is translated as CASSRADSNQPQHF.

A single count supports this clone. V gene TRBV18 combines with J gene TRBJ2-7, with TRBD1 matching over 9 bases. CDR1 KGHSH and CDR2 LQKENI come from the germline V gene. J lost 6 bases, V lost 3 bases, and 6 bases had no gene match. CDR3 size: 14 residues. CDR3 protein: CASSPGQGRSEQYF. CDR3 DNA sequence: TGTGCCAGCTCACCCGGACAGGGGAGGTCCGAGCAGTACTTC.

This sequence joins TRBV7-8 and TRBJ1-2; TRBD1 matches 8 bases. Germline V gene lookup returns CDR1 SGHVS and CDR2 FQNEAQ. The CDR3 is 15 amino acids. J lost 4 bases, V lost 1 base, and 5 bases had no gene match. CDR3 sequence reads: CASSLGTGSFYGYTF. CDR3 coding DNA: TGTGCCAGCAGCTTAGGGACAGGGTCCTTCTATGGCTACACCTTC.